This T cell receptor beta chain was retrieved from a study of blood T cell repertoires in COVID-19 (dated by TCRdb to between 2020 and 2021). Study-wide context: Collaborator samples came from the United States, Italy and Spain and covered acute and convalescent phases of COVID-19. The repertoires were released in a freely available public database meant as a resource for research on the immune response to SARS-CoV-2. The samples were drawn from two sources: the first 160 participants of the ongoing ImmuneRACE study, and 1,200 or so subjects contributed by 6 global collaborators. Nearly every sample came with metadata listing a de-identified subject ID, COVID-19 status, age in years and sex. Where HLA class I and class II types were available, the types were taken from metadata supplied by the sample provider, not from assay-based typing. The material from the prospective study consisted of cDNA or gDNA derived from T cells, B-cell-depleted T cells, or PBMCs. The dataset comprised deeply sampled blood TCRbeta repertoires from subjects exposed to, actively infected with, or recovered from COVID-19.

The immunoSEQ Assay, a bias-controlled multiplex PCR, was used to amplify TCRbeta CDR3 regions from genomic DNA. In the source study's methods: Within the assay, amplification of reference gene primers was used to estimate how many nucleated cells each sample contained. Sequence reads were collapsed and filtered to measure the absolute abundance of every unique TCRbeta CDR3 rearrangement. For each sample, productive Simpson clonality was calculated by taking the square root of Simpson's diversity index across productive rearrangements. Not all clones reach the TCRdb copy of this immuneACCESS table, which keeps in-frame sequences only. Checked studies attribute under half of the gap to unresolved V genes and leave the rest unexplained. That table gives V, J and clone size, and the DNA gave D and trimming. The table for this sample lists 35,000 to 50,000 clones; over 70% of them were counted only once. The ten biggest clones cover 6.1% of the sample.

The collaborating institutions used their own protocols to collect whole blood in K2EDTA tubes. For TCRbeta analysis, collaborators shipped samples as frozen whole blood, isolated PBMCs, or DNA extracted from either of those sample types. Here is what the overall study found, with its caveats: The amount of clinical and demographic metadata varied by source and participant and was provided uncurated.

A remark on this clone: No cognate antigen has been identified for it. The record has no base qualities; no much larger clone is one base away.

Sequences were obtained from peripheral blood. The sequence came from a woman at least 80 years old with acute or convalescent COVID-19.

Read as DNA, the sequence is TGTGCCAGTAGTATCGTCTCCGTGACAGGGGCCCCCGGGGAGCTGTTTTTT. It specifies CASSIVSVTGAPGELFF. In this chain, TRBV19 is recombined with TRBJ2-2, with 8 junctional bases fitting TRBD1. CDR1 and CDR2 (LNHDA, SQIVND) derive from the germline V gene (reference sequence). The CDR3 goes from the cysteine to the phenylalanine over 17 residues. Here the CDR3 DNA is all that survives: 51 bases in frame from base 1. Trimmed from V: 3 bases; trimmed from J: 6 bases; junction bases lacking a gene match: 12.